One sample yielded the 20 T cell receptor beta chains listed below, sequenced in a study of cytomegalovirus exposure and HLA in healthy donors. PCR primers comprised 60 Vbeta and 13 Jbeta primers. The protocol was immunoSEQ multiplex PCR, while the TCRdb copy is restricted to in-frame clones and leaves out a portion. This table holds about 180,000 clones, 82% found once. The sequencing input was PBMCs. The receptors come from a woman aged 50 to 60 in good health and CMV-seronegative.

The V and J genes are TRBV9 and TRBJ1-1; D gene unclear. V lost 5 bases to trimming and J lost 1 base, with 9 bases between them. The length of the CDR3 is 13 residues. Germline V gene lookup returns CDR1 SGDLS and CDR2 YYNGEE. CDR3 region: CASRREANTEAFF. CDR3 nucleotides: TGTGCCAGCAGGAGGGAAGCGAACACTGAAGCTTTCTTT.

The CDR3: CASSLRRGTEAFF. CDR3 nucleotide sequence: TGTGCCAGCAGCTTACGAAGGGGAACTGAAGCTTTCTTT. The rearrangement links TRBV7-3 to TRBJ1-1; possible D gene TRBD1, 5 bases. The CDR3 extends over 13 amino acids. The ends were cut back, 2 bases at V and 5 bases at J, with 9 bases in the middle. Germline assignment: CDR1 SGHTA and CDR2 FQGTGA.

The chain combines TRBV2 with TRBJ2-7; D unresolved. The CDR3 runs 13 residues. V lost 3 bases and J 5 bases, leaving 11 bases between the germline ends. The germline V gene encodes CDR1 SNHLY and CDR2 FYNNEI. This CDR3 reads CASSELTYHEQYF. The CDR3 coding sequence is TGTGCCAGCAGTGAGCTAACGTATCACGAGCAGTACTTC.

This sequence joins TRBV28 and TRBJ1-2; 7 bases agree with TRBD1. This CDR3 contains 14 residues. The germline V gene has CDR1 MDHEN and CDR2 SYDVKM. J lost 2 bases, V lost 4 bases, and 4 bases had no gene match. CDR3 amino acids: CASSSQTGNYGYTF. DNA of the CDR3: TGTGCCAGCAGTTCTCAGACAGGGAACTATGGCTACACCTTC.

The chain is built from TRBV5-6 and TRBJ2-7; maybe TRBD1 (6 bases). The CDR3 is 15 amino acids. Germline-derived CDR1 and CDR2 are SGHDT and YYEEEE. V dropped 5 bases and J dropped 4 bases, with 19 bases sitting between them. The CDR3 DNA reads TGTGCCAGCAGTTCGGGCAGGGGCCGACTATACGAGCAGTACTTC. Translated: CASSSGRGRLYEQYF.

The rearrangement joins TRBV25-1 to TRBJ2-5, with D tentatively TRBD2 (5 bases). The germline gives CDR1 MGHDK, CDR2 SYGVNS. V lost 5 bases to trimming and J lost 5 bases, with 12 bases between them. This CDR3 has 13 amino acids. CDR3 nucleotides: TGTGCCAGCAGTTCGCTCGGGGTGGAGACCCAGTACTTC. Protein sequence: CASSSLGVETQYF.

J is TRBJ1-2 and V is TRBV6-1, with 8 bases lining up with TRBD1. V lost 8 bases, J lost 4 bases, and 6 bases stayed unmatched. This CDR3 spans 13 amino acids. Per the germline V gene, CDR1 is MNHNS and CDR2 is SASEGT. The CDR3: CASEDRDLYGYTF. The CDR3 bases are TGTGCCAGCGAGGACAGGGACCTCTATGGCTACACCTTC.

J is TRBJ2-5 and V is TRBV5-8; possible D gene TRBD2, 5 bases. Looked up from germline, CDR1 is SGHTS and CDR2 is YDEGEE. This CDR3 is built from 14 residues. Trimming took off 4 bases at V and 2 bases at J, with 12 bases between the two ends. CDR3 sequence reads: CASSLGQRQETQYF. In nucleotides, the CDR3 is TGTGCCAGCAGCCTGGGCCAGCGGCAAGAGACCCAGTACTTC.

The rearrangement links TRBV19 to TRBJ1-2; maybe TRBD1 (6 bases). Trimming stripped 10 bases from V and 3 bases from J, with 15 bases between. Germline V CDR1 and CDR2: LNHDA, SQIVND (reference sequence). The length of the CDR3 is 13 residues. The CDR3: CATSGGGYYGYTF. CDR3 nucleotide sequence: TGTGCCACCTCCGGCGGGGGCTACTATGGCTACACCTTC. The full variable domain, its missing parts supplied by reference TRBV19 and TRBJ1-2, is DGGITQSPKYLFRKEGQNVTLSCEQNLNHDAMYWYRQDPGQGLRLIYYSQIVNDFQKGDIAEGYSVSREKKESFPLTVTSAQKNPTAFYLCATSGGGYYGYTFGSGTRLTVV.

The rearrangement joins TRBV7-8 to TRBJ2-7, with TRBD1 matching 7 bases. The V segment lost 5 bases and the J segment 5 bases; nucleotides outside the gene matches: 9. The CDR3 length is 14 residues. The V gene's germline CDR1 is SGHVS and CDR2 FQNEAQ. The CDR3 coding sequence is TGTGCCAGCAGCCTTGACAGGGTCTTTGACGAGCAGTACTTC. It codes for CASSLDRVFDEQYF.

CDR3 in DNA: TGTGCCAGTAGTAGGGATCCTCGACAGGTAAAAAATGAGCAGTTCTTC. Translated: CASSRDPRQVKNEQFF. The chain is built from TRBV19 and TRBJ2-1, with D tentatively TRBD1 (6 bases). Between the trimmed V and J ends, which lost 4 bases and 7 bases, there was a span of 20 bases. Germline V lookup: CDR1 LNHDA, CDR2 SQIVND (reference sequence). This CDR3 is 16 amino acids long.

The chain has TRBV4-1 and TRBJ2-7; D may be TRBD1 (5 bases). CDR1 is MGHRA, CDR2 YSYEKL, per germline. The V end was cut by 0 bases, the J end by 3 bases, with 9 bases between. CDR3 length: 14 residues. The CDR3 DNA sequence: TGCGCCAGCAGCCAAGATCAGGACATCTACGAGCAGTACTTC. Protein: CASSQDQDIYEQYF.

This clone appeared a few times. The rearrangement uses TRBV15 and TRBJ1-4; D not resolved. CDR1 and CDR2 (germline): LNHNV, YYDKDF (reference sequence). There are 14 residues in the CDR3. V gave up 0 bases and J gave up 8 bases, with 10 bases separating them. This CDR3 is CATSRDGRGEKLFF. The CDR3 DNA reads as TGTGCCACCAGCAGAGACGGGAGAGGGGAAAAACTGTTTTTT.

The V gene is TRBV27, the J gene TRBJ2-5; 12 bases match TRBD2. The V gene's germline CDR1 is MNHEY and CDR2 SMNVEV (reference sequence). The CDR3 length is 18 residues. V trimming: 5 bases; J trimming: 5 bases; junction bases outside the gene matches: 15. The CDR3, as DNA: TGTGCCAGCAGTCGAAAATTCAGGACTAGCGGGACCCTGGAGACCCAGTACTTC. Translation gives CASSRKFRTSGTLETQYF.

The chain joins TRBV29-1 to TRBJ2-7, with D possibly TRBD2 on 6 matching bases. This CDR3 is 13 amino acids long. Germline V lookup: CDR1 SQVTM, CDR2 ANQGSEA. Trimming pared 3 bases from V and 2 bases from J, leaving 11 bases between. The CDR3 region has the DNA TGCAGCGTTGAGGGGGACTCAACCTACGAGCAGTACTTC. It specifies CSVEGDSTYEQYF.

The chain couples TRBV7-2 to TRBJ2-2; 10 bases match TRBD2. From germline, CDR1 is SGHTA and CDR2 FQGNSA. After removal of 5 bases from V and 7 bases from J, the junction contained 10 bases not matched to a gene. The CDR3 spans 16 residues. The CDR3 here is CASSHGSGGAVGELFF. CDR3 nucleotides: TGTGCCAGCAGCCACGGAAGCGGGGGGGCCGTCGGGGAGCTGTTTTTT.

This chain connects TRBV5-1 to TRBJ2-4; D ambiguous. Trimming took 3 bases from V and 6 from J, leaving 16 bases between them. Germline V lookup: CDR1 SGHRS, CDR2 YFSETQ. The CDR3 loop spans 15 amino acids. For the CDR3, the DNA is TGCGCCAGCAGCTCGGCCGGAGCCCCGGGAAACATTCAGTACTTC. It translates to CASSSAGAPGNIQYF.

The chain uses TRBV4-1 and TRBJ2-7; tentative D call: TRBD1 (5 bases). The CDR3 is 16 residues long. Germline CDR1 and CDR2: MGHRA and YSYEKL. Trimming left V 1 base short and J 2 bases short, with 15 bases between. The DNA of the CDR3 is TGCGCCAGCAGCCAAGTCTCCAGGGTGAGCCCCTACGAGCAGTACTTC. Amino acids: CASSQVSRVSPYEQYF.

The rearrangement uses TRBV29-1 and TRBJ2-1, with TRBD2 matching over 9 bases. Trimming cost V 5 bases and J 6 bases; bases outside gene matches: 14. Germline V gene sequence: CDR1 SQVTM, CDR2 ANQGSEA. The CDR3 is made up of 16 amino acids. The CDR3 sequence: CSVPLAGLSLVNEQFF. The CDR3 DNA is TGCAGCGTTCCCCTAGCGGGGCTGAGCCTAGTCAATGAGCAGTTCTTC.

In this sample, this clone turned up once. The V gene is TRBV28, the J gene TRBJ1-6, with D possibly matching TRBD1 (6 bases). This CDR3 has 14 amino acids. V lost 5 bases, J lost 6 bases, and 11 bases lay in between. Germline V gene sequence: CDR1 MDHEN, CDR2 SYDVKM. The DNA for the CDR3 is TGTGCCAGCAGTATAACACAGGGTAATTCACCCCTCCACTTT. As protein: CASSITQGNSPLHF.